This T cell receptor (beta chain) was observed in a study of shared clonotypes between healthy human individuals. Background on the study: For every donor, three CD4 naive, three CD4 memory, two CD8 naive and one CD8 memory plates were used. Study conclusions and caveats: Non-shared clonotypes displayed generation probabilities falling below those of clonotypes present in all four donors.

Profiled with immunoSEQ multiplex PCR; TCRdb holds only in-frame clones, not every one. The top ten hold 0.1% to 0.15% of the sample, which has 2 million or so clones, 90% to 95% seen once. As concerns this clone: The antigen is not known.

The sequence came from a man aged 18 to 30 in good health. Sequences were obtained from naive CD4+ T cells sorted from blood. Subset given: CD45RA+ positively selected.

The CDR3 region is CASSLEYQGNSGNTIYF. The CDR3 coding sequence is TGCGCCAGCAGCTTGGAATATCAGGGAAACTCTGGAAACACCATATATTTT. The V and J genes are TRBV5-1 and TRBJ1-3; possible D gene TRBD1, 5 bases. V lost 0 bases and J lost 0, with 13 bases in between. Germline lookup yields CDR1 SGHRS and CDR2 YFSETQ. The CDR3 has 17 residues.